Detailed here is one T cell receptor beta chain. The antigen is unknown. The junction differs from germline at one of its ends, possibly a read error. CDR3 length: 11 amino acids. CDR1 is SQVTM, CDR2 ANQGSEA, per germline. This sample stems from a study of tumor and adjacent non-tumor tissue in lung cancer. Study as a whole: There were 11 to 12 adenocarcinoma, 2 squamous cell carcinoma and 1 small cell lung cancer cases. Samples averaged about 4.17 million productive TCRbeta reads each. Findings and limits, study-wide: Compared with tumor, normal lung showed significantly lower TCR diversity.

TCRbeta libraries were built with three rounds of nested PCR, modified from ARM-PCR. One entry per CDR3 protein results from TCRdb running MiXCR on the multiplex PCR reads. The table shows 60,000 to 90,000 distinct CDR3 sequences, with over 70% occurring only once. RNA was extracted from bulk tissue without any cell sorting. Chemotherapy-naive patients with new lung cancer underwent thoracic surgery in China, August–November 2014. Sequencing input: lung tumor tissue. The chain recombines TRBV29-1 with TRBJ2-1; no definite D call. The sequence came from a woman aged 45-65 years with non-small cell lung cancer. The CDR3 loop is CSQRTHNEKFF. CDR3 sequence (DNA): TGCAGCCAACGTACCCACAATGAGAAGTTCTTC.